The 29 T cell receptor beta chains below all came from one sample that was sequenced in a study of identical twins. TCRdb ran MiXCR on the 5' RACE reads and lists one entry per CDR3 protein. The sample has 750,000 to 950,000 distinct CDR3 sequences; roughly an eighth are singletons. These data were also filed under a second study, of yellow fever vaccine responses in identical twins.

The sample consisted of PBMCs. These receptors all come from a woman in her late teens or twenties in good health.

The V gene is TRBV20-1, the J gene TRBJ2-2, with 8 bases aligning to TRBD2. The V segment lost 2 bases and the J segment 3 bases; nucleotides outside the gene matches: 5. The CDR3 contains 15 residues. The germline CDR1 and CDR2 sequences are DFQATT and SNEGSKA (reference sequence). The CDR3 protein is CSARPGGRDTGELFF. The CDR3 coding sequence is TGCAGTGCTAGACCGGGGGGGCGCGACACCGGGGAGCTGTTTTTT.

This clonotype was seen a handful of times. This sequence joins TRBV19 and TRBJ1-5, with TRBD1 as a possible D gene (5 bases). Per the germline V gene, CDR1 is LNHDA and CDR2 is SQIVND (reference sequence). Trimming stripped 6 bases from V and 1 base from J, with 16 bases between. This CDR3 has 16 amino acids. The CDR3 is CASRHQIRDSNQPQHF. The CDR3 DNA reads TGTGCCAGTAGGCATCAAATCCGGGACAGCAATCAGCCCCAGCATTTT.

The rearrangement uses TRBV10-3 and TRBJ2-3; TRBD1 might be the D (6 bases). V was clipped by 3 bases and J by 5 bases, with 9 bases between them. Germline CDR1 reads ENHRY; CDR2 reads SYGVKD. The CDR3 sequence is 13 residues long. The CDR3 spells CAISDTGKDTQYF. DNA for the CDR3: TGTGCCATCAGTGATACAGGGAAAGATACGCAGTATTTT.

This clonotype was observed at least ten times. The V call is TRBV12-3 or TRBV12-4, the J call TRBJ2-3; the match to TRBD2 covers 8 bases. The CDR3 totals 16 residues. J was trimmed by 1 base and V by 6 bases; bases with no gene match: 9. The CDR3 is CASSALLRGGTDTQYF. The CDR3, as DNA: TGTGCCAGCAGCGCCCTGTTGCGGGGGGGCACAGATACGCAGTATTTT.

The chain is built from TRBV20-1 and TRBJ2-5; D gene uncertain. The V and J ends lost 5 bases and 0 bases respectively, with 4 bases between them. This CDR3 spans 11 amino acids. The germline V gene has CDR1 DFQATT and CDR2 SNEGSKA (reference sequence). Here the CDR3 reads CSAGYQETQYF. CDR3 in DNA: TGCAGTGCTGGGTACCAAGAGACCCAGTACTTC.

The chain has TRBV3-1 and TRBJ2-1; weak D call: TRBD1 (6 bases). V dropped 8 bases and J dropped 5 bases, with 10 bases sitting between them. Germline values: CDR1 LGHDT, CDR2 YNNKEL (reference sequence). This CDR3 has 12 amino acids. DNA for the CDR3: TGTGCCAGCGCCCCAGGGGACAATGAGCAGTTCTTC. Protein sequence: CASAPGDNEQFF.

This clonotype has a handful of counts. CDR3 nucleotide sequence: TGTGCCAGCACCAAAAGACAGGCTTACTCTGGAAACACCATATATTTT. Its translation is CASTKRQAYSGNTIYF. V and J are TRBV28 and TRBJ1-3; D may be TRBD1 (6 bases). The CDR3 runs to 16 residues. Germline values: CDR1 MDHEN, CDR2 SYDVKM. Trimming stripped 7 bases from V and 0 bases from J, with 16 bases between. Full variable domain (remainder filled in from reference TRBV28 and TRBJ1-3): DVKVTQSSRYLVKRTGEKVFLECVQDMDHENMFWYRQDPGLGLRLIYFSYDVKMKEKGDIPEGYSVSREKKERFSLILESASTNQTSMYLCASTKRQAYSGNTIYFGEGSWLTVV.

This clonotype occurred once. A much more abundant neighbour one base away suggests this may be a read error. The chain carries TRBV12-3 or TRBV12-4 and TRBJ2-7, with D possibly matching TRBD1 (5 bases). The CDR3 covers 15 residues. The CDR3 DNA reads TGTGCCAGCAGTCCCGGTGGGGCGAGAACCTACGAGCAGCACTTC. It yields the protein CASSPGGARTYEQHF.

This clonotype was picked up a small number of times. The V gene is TRBV20-1, the J gene TRBJ1-6; D unresolved. Germline V CDR1 and CDR2: DFQATT, SNEGSKA (reference sequence). Trimming took 6 bases from V and 10 from J, leaving 19 bases between them. The CDR3 consists of 14 residues. The CDR3 reads CSALEKGPGSPLHF. The CDR3 bases are TGCAGTGCCTTAGAGAAGGGCCCGGGGTCACCCCTCCACTTT.

This clonotype was observed a handful of times. J is TRBJ2-5 and V is TRBV29-1; D not certain. The germline V gene has CDR1 SQVTM and CDR2 ANQGSEA. Between the trimmed V and J ends, which lost 3 bases and 3 bases, there was a span of 2 bases. There are 10 residues in the CDR3. In DNA, the CDR3 is TGCAGCGTTGAGAAAGAGACCCAGTACTTC. This encodes CSVEKETQYF.

This clonotype was seen more than once but under ten times. The rearrangement uses TRBV20-1 and TRBJ2-5; 7 bases are a match to TRBD1. The CDR3 runs 14 residues. Germline CDR1 is DFQATT and CDR2 is SNEGSKA (reference sequence). The trim removed 1 base at V and 2 bases at J, leaving 4 bases unmatched. CDR3 sequence reads: CSARVGDRQETQYF. Here the CDR3 DNA reads TGCAGTGCTAGAGTAGGGGACAGACAAGAGACCCAGTACTTC.

This clonotype was recorded a few times. The chain combines TRBV24-1 with TRBJ2-1; 16 bases align to TRBD2. The CDR3 sequence is 18 residues long. From germline, CDR1 is KGHDR and CDR2 SFDVKD. The J segment lost 3 bases and the V segment lost 9 bases, leaving 10 bases of the junction unmatched. In DNA, the CDR3 is TGTGCCACCCGGGGCTCCGGGACTAGCGGGAGGGACTACAATGAGCAGTTCTTC. This encodes CATRGSGTSGRDYNEQFF.

V gene TRBV6-1 combines with J gene TRBJ2-3, with 8 bases that match TRBD2. This CDR3 is built from 16 residues. The trim removed 6 bases at V and 0 bases at J, leaving 8 bases unmatched. Germline lookup yields CDR1 MNHNS and CDR2 SASEGT. This chain's CDR3 is CASSHGLAYSTDTQYF. In DNA, the CDR3 is TGTGCCAGCAGCCACGGACTAGCCTATAGCACAGATACGCAGTATTTT.

The chain carries TRBV12-3 or TRBV12-4 and TRBJ2-2; D remains ambiguous. V lost 7 bases, J lost 8 bases, and 8 bases lay in between. The CDR3 extends over 11 amino acids. The CDR3 loop is CASIVKGELFF. In DNA form, the CDR3 reads TGTGCCAGCATAGTCAAGGGGGAGCTGTTTTTT.

In DNA, the CDR3 is TGTGCCAGCAAATCCCTTAGCTCTGGGGCCAACGTCCTGACTTTC. As protein: CASKSLSSGANVLTF. J is TRBJ2-6 and V is TRBV27; no definite D call. Germline CDR1 and CDR2: MNHEY and SMNVEV (reference sequence). V lost 7 bases and J 0 bases, leaving 10 bases between the germline ends. The CDR3 has 15 residues.

The rearrangement uses TRBV6-7 and TRBJ2-7, with 7 bases lining up with TRBD1. TRBV6-7 has ORF status, its function being uncertain. V lost 2 bases to trimming and J lost 3 bases; unmatched junction nucleotides: 10. The CDR3 has 16 amino acids. The CDR3 reads CASSYPSRDSSYEQYV. In DNA, the CDR3 is TGTGCCAGCAGTTACCCGAGCCGGGACAGCAGCTACGAGCAGTACGTC.

The V gene is TRBV7-9, the J gene TRBJ2-7, with 9 nucleotides matching TRBD1. J lost 5 bases, V lost 1 base, and 6 bases had no gene match. Germline V CDR1 and CDR2: SEHNR, FQNEAQ (reference sequence). The CDR3 has 15 residues. The CDR3: CASSLVGTGRNEQYF. The CDR3, as DNA: TGTGCCAGCAGCTTAGTAGGGACAGGGAGGAACGAGCAGTACTTC.

The table lists this clonotype with a few counts. The genes are TRBV28 and TRBJ2-3, with TRBD2 matching 7 bases. Germline CDR1 and CDR2: MDHEN and SYDVKM. Trimming took 6 bases from V and 1 from J; bases not matched to a gene: 13. This CDR3 contains 17 residues. CDR3 sequence: CASSPAGAIVGTDTQYF. The DNA for the CDR3 is TGTGCCAGCAGCCCTGCGGGAGCGATTGTGGGCACAGATACGCAGTATTTT.

This clonotype was seen ten or more times. This chain connects TRBV5-1 to TRBJ1-2; D remains unclear. The germline V and J ends were trimmed by 1 base and 0 bases, with 7 bases remaining between them. CDR1 is SGHRS, CDR2 YFSETQ, per germline. This CDR3 comprises 14 residues. In DNA form, the CDR3 reads TGCGCCAGCAGCTTGACCTTAGCTAACTATGGCTACACCTTC. Protein sequence: CASSLTLANYGYTF.

The V gene is TRBV20-1, the J gene TRBJ2-7; TRBD1 is a possible D gene (6 bases). CDR3 length: 15 residues. V lost 0 bases and J 2 bases, leaving 14 bases between the germline ends. The germline gives CDR1 DFQATT, CDR2 SNEGSKA (reference sequence). The CDR3 is CSAREQGMMPYEQYV. The CDR3 DNA reads as TGCAGTGCTAGAGAACAGGGTATGATGCCCTACGAGCAGTACGTC.

This clonotype occurred many times. The V gene is TRBV25-1, the J gene TRBJ2-1; no reliable D call. CDR3 length equals 15 residues. Per germline, CDR1 MGHDK and CDR2 SYGVNS. V was pared by 6 bases and J by 5 bases, with 17 bases between. In nucleotides, the CDR3 is TGTGCCAGCAGCCCCTCGGGCTGGTACAACAATGAGCAGTTCTTC. This gives the protein CASSPSGWYNNEQFF.

This clonotype was observed a few times. This rearrangement joins TRBV29-1 to TRBJ2-1, with 10 bases that match TRBD2. Germline V gene lookup returns CDR1 SQVTM and CDR2 ANQGSEA. This CDR3 spans 15 amino acids. The junction had 9 bases not matched to a gene; V was cut back by 0 bases and J by 10 bases. The CDR3 sequence: CSVEDLAGGAGEQFF. The CDR3 DNA sequence: TGCAGCGTTGAAGATTTAGCGGGGGGAGCAGGAGAGCAGTTCTTC.

This clonotype was seen a few times. The chain recombines TRBV19 with TRBJ2-5; 7 bases align to TRBD2. There are 13 residues in the CDR3. The ends lost 1 base at V and 5 bases at J; junction bases unmatched: 1. Germline CDR1 reads LNHDA; CDR2 reads SQIVND (reference sequence). CDR3 amino acids: CASSIAGGETQYF. CDR3 DNA sequence: TGTGCCAGTAGTATAGCCGGGGGGGAGACCCAGTACTTC.

This rearrangement joins TRBV5-1 to TRBJ2-5; TRBD2 matches 7 bases. Germline lookup yields CDR1 SGHRS and CDR2 YFSETQ. The CDR3 is 11 residues long. After removal of 4 bases from V and 13 bases from J, the junction contained 7 bases not matched to a gene. The CDR3 bases are TGCGCCAGCAGCAACCCGGGAGGCGCGTACTTC. The encoded protein is CASSNPGGAYF.

The rearrangement uses TRBV28 and TRBJ1-2; 10 nucleotides align to TRBD1. CDR3 length: 15 residues. The J segment lost 4 bases and the V segment lost 6 bases, leaving 8 bases of the junction unmatched. Germline lookup yields CDR1 MDHEN and CDR2 SYDVKM. CDR3 bases: TGTGCCAGCAGGAGGGGACAGGGGAATTCCTATGGCTACACCTTC. It translates to CASRRGQGNSYGYTF.

This clonotype was recorded many times. The chain combines TRBV28 with TRBJ2-5, with D perhaps matching TRBD1 (6 bases). The CDR3 is 14 residues long. CDR1 is MDHEN, CDR2 SYDVKM, per germline. V was shortened by 2 bases and J by 2 bases, with 9 bases between the two germline ends. The CDR3 DNA follows: TGTGCCAGCAGTTTAGGGACACCTCAAGAGACCCAGTACTTC. This encodes CASSLGTPQETQYF.

This clonotype occurred many times. The rearrangement uses TRBV28 and TRBJ2-3, with D possibly being TRBD2 (5 bases). The CDR3 has 14 residues. Trimming shortened V by 3 bases and J by 3 bases, and 10 bases separated the two germline ends. Germline V gene lookup returns CDR1 MDHEN and CDR2 SYDVKM. The CDR3 sequence is CASSLGSTTDTQYF. In DNA, the CDR3 is TGTGCCAGCAGTTTGGGGAGTACGACAGATACGCAGTATTTT. Combining the CDR3 with reference TRBV28 and TRBJ2-3 gives the whole variable domain DVKVTQSSRYLVKRTGEKVFLECVQDMDHENMFWYRQDPGLGLRLIYFSYDVKMKEKGDIPEGYSVSREKKERFSLILESASTNQTSMYLCASSLGSTTDTQYFGPGTRLTVL.

Only a few counts were recorded for this clonotype. This chain joins TRBV12-3 or TRBV12-4 and TRBJ2-3, with D unresolved. Between the trimmed V and J ends, which lost 7 bases and 6 bases, there was a span of 14 bases. The CDR3 is 13 residues long. The CDR3: CASTSIGGDTQYF. The CDR3 region has the DNA TGTGCCAGCACCTCCATAGGTGGTGATACGCAGTATTTT.

This clonotype was observed a few times. The J gene is TRBJ2-3, the V gene TRBV7-2, with TRBD2 matching 8 bases. Unmatched junction bases numbered 10, after V lost 8 bases and J lost 6 bases. Germline loops: CDR1 SGHTA, CDR2 FQGNSA. The CDR3 contains 14 residues. DNA for the CDR3: TGTGCCAGCCGCCAGACTAGCGCCGGGGATACGCAGTATTTT. Translating it yields CASRQTSAGDTQYF.